This TCR beta chain was recovered during a study of T-cell reconstitution after alpha-beta-depleted transplantation in children. This clonotype has at least ten counts. This sample's TCRbeta library carried unique molecular identifier barcodes. TCRdb re-called the PCR reads through MiXCR, storing one row per CDR3 protein. The sample records around 370,000 distinct CDR3 sequences, about 9.4% being singletons. The CDR3 is 13 residues long. Germline V CDR1 and CDR2: DFQATT, SNEGSKA (reference sequence). The ends were cut back, 5 bases at V and 0 bases at J, with 10 bases in the middle. This TCR derives from a human donor who donated a stem cell graft to a child with acute lymphoblastic leukemia. This material consisted of PBMCs from the stem cell graft donor, taken from the stem cell graft. The chain carries TRBV20-1 and TRBJ1-2, with D possibly TRBD1 on 6 matching bases. This CDR3 reads CSARGQSNYGYTF. DNA for the CDR3: TGCAGTGCTCGAGGACAGTCTAACTATGGCTACACCTTC.